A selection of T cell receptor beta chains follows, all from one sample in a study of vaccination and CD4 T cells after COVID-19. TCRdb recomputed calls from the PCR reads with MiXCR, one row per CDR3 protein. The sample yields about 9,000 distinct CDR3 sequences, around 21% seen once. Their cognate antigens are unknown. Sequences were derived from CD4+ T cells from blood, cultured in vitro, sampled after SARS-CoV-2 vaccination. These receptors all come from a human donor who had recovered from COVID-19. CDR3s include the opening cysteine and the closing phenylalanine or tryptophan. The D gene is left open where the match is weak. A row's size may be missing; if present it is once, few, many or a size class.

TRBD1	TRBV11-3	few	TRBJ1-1	CASTLGGGRNTEAFF	TGTGCCAGCACCCTAGGAGGGGGCAGGAACACTGAAGCTTTCTTT
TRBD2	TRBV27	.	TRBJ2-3	CASSLRAGVTDTQYF	TGTGCCAGCAGTTTAAGGGCGGGGGTCACAGATACGCAGTATTTT
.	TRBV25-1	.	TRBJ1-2	CASSDIIANYGYTF	TGTGCCAGCAGCGACATTATAGCTAACTATGGCTACACCTTC
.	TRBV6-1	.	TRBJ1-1	CASRTAGRTEAFF	TGTGCCAGCAGGACTGCGGGGCGCACTGAAGCTTTCTTT
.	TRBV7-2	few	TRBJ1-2	CASSLTGRDYGYTF	TGTGCCAGCAGCTTAACAGGGAGGGACTATGGCTACACCTTC
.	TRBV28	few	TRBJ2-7	CASSLFSSYEQYF	TGTGCCAGCAGTTTATTCAGCTCCTACGAGCAGTACTTC
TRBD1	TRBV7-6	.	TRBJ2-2	CASSTPYRGLTGELFF	TGTGCCAGCAGCACCCCCTACAGGGGGCTAACCGGGGAGCTGTTTTTT
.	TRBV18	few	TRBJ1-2	CASSPVYVGNYGYTF	TGTGCCAGCTCCCCAGTTTATGTGGGGAACTATGGCTACACCTTC
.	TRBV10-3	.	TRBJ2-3	CAISDDPSTDTQYF	TGTGCCATCAGTGATGATCCGAGCACAGATACGCAGTATTTT
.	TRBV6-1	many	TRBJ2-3	CASWSRDIRTDTQYF	TGTGCCAGCTGGTCCCGGGACATCCGCACAGATACGCAGTATTTT
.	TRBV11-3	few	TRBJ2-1	CASSFSRSYNEQFF	TGTGCCAGCAGCTTTTCTCGATCCTACAATGAGCAGTTCTTC